Sequencing of this TCR beta chain was carried out in a study of T-cell reconstitution after alpha-beta-depleted transplantation in children. Molecular barcoding with unique molecular identifiers was used for the TCRbeta library. Each CDR3 protein is one row after TCRdb ran MiXCR on the PCR reads. The sample carries around 410,000 distinct CDR3 sequences, approximately 11% recorded once. This clonotype has only a few counts. From germline, CDR1 is SGHRS and CDR2 YFSETQ. The CDR3 has 14 amino acids. Trimming shortened V by 4 bases and J by 8 bases, and 16 bases separated the two germline ends. J is TRBJ2-1 and V is TRBV5-1; no firm D call. Material: PBMCs from the stem cell graft donor, obtained from the stem cell graft. The origin of this receptor is a human donor who donated a stem cell graft to a child with acute myeloid leukemia. The CDR3 DNA reads as TGCGCCAGCAGCCTTGACGCGCCTTGGGATGAGCAGTTCTTC. This gives the protein CASSLDAPWDEQFF.